This entry lists 19 T cell receptor beta chains sequenced from one sample in a study of blood T cell repertoires in COVID-19. Sequenced by immunoSEQ multiplex PCR; TCRdb stores in-frame clones only, minus some. The data hold around 64,000 clones, with just over 70% observed a single time. The sample taken for sequencing was PBMCs or T cells enriched from blood (not recorded which). These TCRs come from a woman aged 55-70 years who had been exposed to COVID-19.

The rearrangement uses TRBV2 and TRBJ1-5, with 12 bases aligning to TRBD1. The CDR3 runs to 15 residues. Trimming cost V 9 bases and J 7 bases; bases outside gene matches: 10. Germline CDR1 and CDR2: SNHLY and FYNNEI. CDR3 DNA sequence: TGTGCCAGTTCCCGGGACAGGGGGCCAGGACAGCCCCAGCATTTT. Translated: CASSRDRGPGQPQHF.

The chain uses TRBV7-6 and TRBJ1-1; the match to TRBD1 covers 7 bases. This CDR3 region has 17 residues. V gave up 5 bases and J gave up 1 base; unmatched junction bases: 13. CDR1 is SGHVS and CDR2 is FNYEAQ in the germline V gene. The CDR3 loop reads CASSTRQGKRENTEAFF. CDR3 DNA sequence: TGTGCCAGCAGCACCCGACAGGGAAAGAGAGAGAACACTGAAGCTTTCTTT.

This clone occurred a few times. CDR3 region: CASSELAGGSADTQYF. CDR3 DNA: TGTGCCAGCAGCGAGTTAGCGGGAGGAAGTGCAGATACGCAGTATTTT. V gene TRBV9 combines with J gene TRBJ2-3, with 10 bases identical to TRBD2. After removal of 3 bases from V and 4 bases from J, the junction contained 8 bases not matched to a gene. The germline V gene has CDR1 SGDLS and CDR2 YYNGEE. CDR3 size: 16 residues.

J is TRBJ2-1 and V is TRBV6-4; D unresolved. V shed 0 bases and J shed 0 bases, with 9 bases lying between them. The CDR3 is 16 residues long. The V gene's germline CDR1 is MRHNA and CDR2 SNTAGT. The CDR3 DNA reads TGTGCCAGCAGTGACTCTGCTCTGGCCTCCTACAATGAGCAGTTCTTC. Amino acids: CASSDSALASYNEQFF.

The chain combines TRBV6-5 with TRBJ1-1; D perhaps matches TRBD1 (5 bases). V dropped 8 bases and J dropped 3 bases, with 19 bases sitting between them. The CDR3 consists of 15 residues. Germline V gene lookup returns CDR1 MNHEY and CDR2 SVGAGI. The CDR3 sequence: CASLRQGGYDTEAFF. The CDR3 nucleotides read TGTGCCAGCCTAAGGCAGGGCGGATATGACACTGAAGCTTTCTTT.

The chain combines TRBV6-5 with TRBJ2-7, with a tentative D call TRBD2 (5 bases). The CDR3 runs to 15 residues. Trimming stripped 7 bases from V and 0 bases from J, with 16 bases between. The V gene's germline CDR1 is MNHEY and CDR2 SVGAGI. The CDR3 DNA reads as TGTGCCAGCACCCACAGCGGTACGGACTCCTACGAGCAGTACTTC. This codes for CASTHSGTDSYEQYF.

V usage is TRBV5-6 and J usage is TRBJ1-2, with 9 bases matching TRBD1. There are 15 residues in the CDR3. The V and J ends lost 2 bases and 6 bases, in that order; junction bases with no gene match: 8. Germline V gives CDR1 SGHDT, CDR2 YYEEEE. CDR3 in DNA: TGTGCCAGCAGCTTAACGGGACAGGGAACCCATGGCTACACCTTC. It encodes CASSLTGQGTHGYTF.

This chain connects TRBV28 to TRBJ1-5; possibly TRBD1 for D (5 bases). V lost 2 bases and J lost 1, with 6 bases in between. The CDR3 has 14 residues. Germline V gene lookup returns CDR1 MDHEN and CDR2 SYDVKM. As DNA, the CDR3 is TGTGCCAGCAGTTTAGCAGGGAGCAATCAGCCCCAGCATTTT. Translating gives CASSLAGSNQPQHF.

J is TRBJ2-2 and V is TRBV10-2, with 8 positions matching TRBD2. Trimming took 2 bases from V and 0 from J; bases not matched to a gene: 5. Germline V lookup: CDR1 WSHSY, CDR2 SAAADI. The CDR3 runs to 17 residues. The CDR3 reads CASSEVGGRTNTGELFF. Written as DNA, the CDR3 is TGCGCCAGCAGTGAGGTTGGCGGGAGGACGAACACCGGGGAGCTGTTTTTT.

This clone was observed at least ten times. This chain links TRBV7-9 with TRBJ1-1; 11 bases fit TRBD1. With V trimmed by 4 bases and J by 7 bases, 8 bases remained unmatched. The CDR3 is 15 residues long. CDR1 is SEHNR and CDR2 is FQNEAQ in the germline V gene (reference sequence). The CDR3 spells CASSSGWTGGSEAFF. CDR3 coding DNA: TGTGCCAGCAGCTCGGGATGGACAGGGGGCAGTGAAGCTTTCTTT.

This clone has more than one count but fewer than ten. The genes are TRBV28 and TRBJ1-1; D is ambiguous. This CDR3 has 14 amino acids. CDR1 MDHEN and CDR2 SYDVKM come from the germline V gene. The germline V and J ends were trimmed by 2 bases and 0 bases, with 7 bases remaining between them. CDR3 in amino acids: CASSLGRMNTEAFF. The CDR3 DNA follows: TGTGCCAGCAGTTTAGGCAGGATGAACACTGAAGCTTTCTTT.

The genes are TRBV2 and TRBJ1-5; D not certain. Looked up from germline, CDR1 is SNHLY and CDR2 is FYNNEI. The CDR3 is 15 residues long. Deletions cut 3 bases from V and 3 bases from J, with 12 bases between. The CDR3 sequence is CASSEEGTINQPQHF. The CDR3 DNA follows: TGTGCCAGCAGTGAGGAGGGAACCATCAATCAGCCCCAGCATTTT.

The chain uses TRBV5-4 and TRBJ1-2; 7 nucleotides line up with TRBD1. Germline CDR1 and CDR2: SGHNT and YYREEE (reference sequence). V shed 6 bases, J shed 7 bases, and the junction held 9 bases outside the gene matches. The CDR3 is 13 residues long. CDR3: CASTLGTAGGYTF. CDR3 nucleotide sequence: TGTGCCAGCACCCTCGGGACAGCCGGTGGCTACACCTTC.

This clone was seen only once. The chain couples TRBV4-3 to TRBJ1-2; D gene unclear. CDR1 is LGHNA, CDR2 YSLEER, per germline. V lost 1 base and J 3 bases, leaving 12 bases between the germline ends. This CDR3 contains 15 residues. The CDR3 is CASSQGAARDYGYTF. CDR3 sequence (DNA): TGCGCCAGCAGCCAAGGCGCCGCCCGGGACTATGGCTACACCTTC.

This clone came up a few times. This sequence joins TRBV19 and TRBJ2-5, with 11 bases lining up with TRBD2. The germline gives CDR1 LNHDA, CDR2 SQIVND (reference sequence). This CDR3 comprises 16 residues. V lost 5 bases, J lost 9 bases, and 14 bases stayed unmatched. The CDR3: CASSLPGTSGTVAQYF. DNA of the CDR3: TGTGCCAGTAGTCTACCGGGGACTAGCGGCACTGTGGCCCAGTACTTC.

This sequence joins TRBV4-1 and TRBJ2-7; D gene unclear. Trimming stripped 2 bases from V and 5 bases from J, with 10 bases between. Germline values: CDR1 MGHRA, CDR2 YSYEKL. The CDR3 extends over 13 amino acids. The CDR3 nucleotides read TGCGCCAGCAGCCAAAATCCCCGCGACGAGCAGTACTTC. This translates into CASSQNPRDEQYF.

V is TRBV2 and J is TRBJ1-1; 7 bases are shared with TRBD1. Germline CDR1 is SNHLY and CDR2 is FYNNEI. The CDR3 contains 13 residues. The J segment lost 4 bases and the V segment lost 10 bases, leaving 9 bases of the junction unmatched. CDR3: CANRQGSGTEAFF. In DNA, the CDR3 is TGTGCCAACCGACAGGGATCGGGCACTGAAGCTTTCTTT.

The gene calls are TRBV6-6 and TRBJ1-6; D is unresolved. Germline V gives CDR1 MNHNY, CDR2 SVGAGI (reference sequence). The CDR3 is 15 amino acids. The V and J ends lost 7 bases and 10 bases respectively, with 20 bases between them. The CDR3 nucleotides read TGTGCCAGCACTCGTATCGGGAGTTGGGAATCACCCCTCCACTTT. This codes for CASTRIGSWESPLHF.

The rearrangement uses TRBV10-3 and TRBJ2-1; D is perhaps TRBD2 (6 bases). The ends were cut back, 4 bases at V and 0 bases at J, with 10 bases in the middle. This CDR3 region has 15 residues. Germline lookup yields CDR1 ENHRY and CDR2 SYGVKD. The CDR3 DNA sequence: TGTGCCATCAGTGGGGCGGGAAGCTCCTACAATGAGCAGTTCTTC. Its protein product is CAISGAGSSYNEQFF.